This T cell receptor (beta chain) is drawn from a study of cytomegalovirus exposure and HLA in healthy donors. About this clone itself: The antigen is not known.

Findings of the study overall: The investigators catalogued 150 to 200 TCR beta chains as cytomegalovirus-associated. The authors later found TCR association rates varying by HLA locus, with DRB1 most and HLA-C fewest.

Vbeta (60) and Jbeta (13) primers were used in the PCR. Measured with immunoSEQ multiplex PCR; TCRdb has only the in-frame clones, and not every one. The repertoire includes 180,000 or so clones, roughly 77% of them detected once, and less than 9.5% sits in the top ten. V dropped 5 bases and J dropped 2; count of bases not matched to a gene: 5. The CDR3 contains 15 residues. Germline lookup yields CDR1 SGHAT and CDR2 FQNNGV. This TCR was sampled from a woman aged 40 to 49 in good health and CMV-seropositive. The rearrangement links TRBV11-2 to TRBJ2-7; TRBD2 aligns across 11 bases. Sequences were obtained from PBMCs. CDR3 DNA: TGTGCCAGCAGCCCCATAGCGGGAGGGCCCTACGAGCAGTACTTC. Amino acid sequence: CASSPIAGGPYEQYF.